This T cell receptor (beta chain) was sequenced in a study of technical replicates of blood from a handful of donors. TCRdb keeps only in-frame clones here, not all; method: immunoSEQ multiplex PCR. The data show about 70,000 clones, with 75% to 90% seen just once and more than 5% held by the top ten. The CDR3 is 12 residues long. V lost 9 bases to trimming and J lost 1 base, with 10 bases between them. Per germline, CDR1 ENHRY and CDR2 SYGVKD. The chain recombines TRBV10-3 with TRBJ2-7; D may be TRBD1 (6 bases). Sequenced material: PBMCs. The receptor was derived from a human donor in good health. Some clones in this sample may be carry-over from other donors' samples. In nucleotides, the CDR3 is TGTGCCATAGCACAGGGTTCCTACGAGCAGTACTTC. This sequence encodes CAIAQGSYEQYF.